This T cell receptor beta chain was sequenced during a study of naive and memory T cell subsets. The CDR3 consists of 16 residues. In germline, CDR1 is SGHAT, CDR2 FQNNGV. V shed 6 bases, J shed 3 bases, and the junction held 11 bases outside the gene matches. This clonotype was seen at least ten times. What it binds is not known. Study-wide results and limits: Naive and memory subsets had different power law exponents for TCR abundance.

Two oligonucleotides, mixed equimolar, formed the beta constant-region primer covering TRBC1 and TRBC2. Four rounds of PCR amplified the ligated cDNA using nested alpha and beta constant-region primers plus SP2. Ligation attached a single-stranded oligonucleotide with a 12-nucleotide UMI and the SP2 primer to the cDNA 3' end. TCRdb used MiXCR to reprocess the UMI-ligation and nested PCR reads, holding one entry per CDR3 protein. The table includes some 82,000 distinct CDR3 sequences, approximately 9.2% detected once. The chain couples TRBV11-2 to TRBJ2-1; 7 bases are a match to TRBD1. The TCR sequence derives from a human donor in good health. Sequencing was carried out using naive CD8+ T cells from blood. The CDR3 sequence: CASRRGTANNYNEQFF. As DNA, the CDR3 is TGTGCCAGCAGGAGAGGGACAGCCAACAACTACAATGAGCAGTTCTTC.